This entry concerns a single TCR beta chain. The sample belongs to a study of shared clonotypes between healthy human individuals. Sequencing used immunoSEQ multiplex PCR; TCRdb keeps in-frame clones, though not all of them. The sample lists millions of clones; around nine tenths were seen once. Sequenced material: naive CD4+ T cells sorted from blood. As for subset: CD45RA+ positively selected. The TCR comes from a man younger than 30 in good health.

The CDR3 bases are TGCGCCAGCAGCTCCGGGACAATGAGGGGCTACACCTTC. Residues: CASSSGTMRGYTF. This sequence joins TRBV5-1 and TRBJ1-2, with D possibly matching TRBD1 (6 bases). The CDR3 totals 13 residues. Trimming took 3 bases from V and 8 from J, leaving 14 bases between them. The germline V gene encodes CDR1 SGHRS and CDR2 YFSETQ. Together with reference TRBV5-1 and TRBJ1-2, the CDR3 gives the full variable domain: KAGVTQTPRYLIKTRGQQVTLSCSPISGHRSVSWYQQTPGQGLQFLFEYFSETQRNKGNFPGRFSGRQFSNSRSEMNVSTLELGDSALYLCASSSGTMRGYTFGSGTRLTVV.